A single sample is the source of the 30 T cell receptor beta chains below, sequenced in a study of vaccination effects on CD4 cells after COVID-19. Antigens of these TCRs are unknown. Antigen-specific CD4+ T cells were expanded (with viral peptide pools) by the ViraFEST assay ahead of sequencing. A roughly ten-day culture period preceded the isolation of CD4+ T cells. Testing of the vaccine recipients showed negative nucleocapsid antibodies and no prior SARS-CoV-2 infection. Profiled with immunoSEQ multiplex PCR; TCRdb holds only in-frame clones, not every one. The table has 25,000 to 35,000 clones, around 80% seen once; the top ten hold approximately 29%. This specimen was CD4+ T cells from PBMCs cultured with SARS-CoV-2 spike peptides, taken before COVID-19 vaccination. These receptors were obtained from a human donor who received a COVID-19 vaccine.

This sequence joins TRBV13 and TRBJ2-6; 11 bases align to TRBD2. CDR3 size: 21 residues. CDR1 PRHDT and CDR2 FYEKMQ come from the germline V gene (reference sequence). The ends lost 8 bases at V and 1 base at J; junction bases unmatched: 19. Here the CDR3 reads CASGTLTYGLAGGSGANVLTF. CDR3 DNA: TGTGCCAGCGGAACACTGACTTACGGACTAGCGGGCGGGTCTGGGGCCAACGTCCTGACTTTC.

The chain has TRBV28 and TRBJ2-7; no definite D call. CDR1 is MDHEN, CDR2 SYDVKM, per germline. V lost 4 bases, J lost 4 bases, and 17 bases lay in between. This CDR3 is 15 amino acids long. As DNA, the CDR3 is TGTGCCAGCAGTTCCTACCGATCGGGCCCTTACGAGCAGTACTTC. This sequence encodes CASSSYRSGPYEQYF.

CDR3 region: CASSLSPGNKNIQYF. The CDR3 coding sequence is TGTGCCAGCAGCTTAAGTCCGGGGAACAAAAACATTCAGTACTTC. V usage is TRBV7-2 and J usage is TRBJ2-4; perhaps TRBD2 as D (5 bases). Per germline, CDR1 SGHTA and CDR2 FQGNSA. V gave up 2 bases and J gave up 3 bases, with 11 bases separating them. This CDR3 is 15 amino acids long.

The chain is built from TRBV11-3 and TRBJ2-7, with D possibly TRBD1 on 5 matching bases. Between the trimmed V and J ends, which lost 5 bases and 2 bases, there was a span of 10 bases. Germline V gene data show CDR1 as SGHNT and CDR2 as YENEEA. The CDR3 consists of 13 residues. CDR3 bases: TGTGCCAGCAGCCCCGGACATCCCTACGAGCAGTACTTC. Its protein is CASSPGHPYEQYF.

CDR3: CASSLAGRNYGYTF. In DNA, the CDR3 is TGTGCCAGCAGCTTAGCTGGCAGAAACTATGGCTACACCTTC. V usage is TRBV7-2 and J usage is TRBJ1-2; D ambiguous. V shed 0 bases and J shed 2 bases, with 7 bases lying between them. The CDR3 spans 14 residues. The germline V gene encodes CDR1 SGHTA and CDR2 FQGNSA.

CDR3 amino acids: CASSQERDLAGPSTDTQYF. As DNA, the CDR3 is TGCGCCAGCAGCCAAGAAAGGGATCTAGCGGGGCCTAGCACAGATACGCAGTATTTT. V gene TRBV4-1 combines with J gene TRBJ2-3; 9 bases agree with TRBD2. Per germline, CDR1 MGHRA and CDR2 YSYEKL. This CDR3 contains 19 residues. The J segment lost 0 bases and the V segment lost 0 bases, leaving 10 bases of the junction unmatched.

This sequence joins TRBV29-1 and TRBJ2-6, with D hard to call. Trimming removed 7 bases at V and 4 bases at J, with 8 bases between. The germline CDR1 and CDR2 sequences are SQVTM and ANQGSEA. The CDR3 sequence is 12 residues long. CDR3: CSANVGANVLTF. Written as DNA, the CDR3 is TGCAGCGCGAATGTCGGGGCCAACGTCCTGACTTTC.

The chain recombines TRBV3-1 (or the pseudogene TRBV3-2) with TRBJ1-1; 7 nucleotides align to TRBD1. V shed 3 bases and J 4 bases; nucleotides not matched to a gene: 5. The CDR3 runs 14 residues. Looked up from germline, CDR1 is LGHDT and CDR2 is YNNKEL (reference sequence). The chain's CDR3 is CASSHDAGGTEAFF. The CDR3 region has the DNA TGTGCCAGCAGCCACGATGCAGGGGGCACTGAAGCTTTCTTT.

This sequence joins TRBV19 and TRBJ2-1; 7 bases map to TRBD2. CDR3 length: 12 residues. CDR1 is LNHDA, CDR2 SQIVND, per germline (reference sequence). J lost 15 bases, V lost 6 bases, and 11 bases had no gene match. CDR3 in amino acids: CASRGLGREVFF. The CDR3 coding sequence is TGTGCCAGTAGGGGACTCGGACGGGAGGTGTTCTTC.

The J gene is TRBJ2-1, the V gene TRBV21-1; TRBD2, the table's D call, lacks a check against the DNA. TRBV21-1 is shown as a pseudogene. The CDR3 covers 19 residues. The CDR3 sequence is CASTRPGLAGGRKDNEQFF. The CDR3 nucleotides are TGTGCCAGCACTCGGCCGGGACTAGCGGGAGGGCGGAAGGACAATGAGCAGTTCTTC.

This clone turned up a few times. This chain joins TRBV11-2 and TRBJ1-2; D not resolved. Trimming removed 0 bases from V and 0 bases from J, with 8 bases in between. In germline, CDR1 is SGHAT, CDR2 FQNNGV. The CDR3 loop spans 15 amino acids. The CDR3 nucleotides read TGTGCCAGCAGCTTAGATCCGGGGACTAACTATGGCTACACCTTC. Residues: CASSLDPGTNYGYTF.

This chain uses TRBV5-6 with TRBJ1-1; D unresolved. Germline lookup yields CDR1 SGHDT and CDR2 YYEEEE. The V end was cut by 0 bases, the J end by 5 bases, with 17 bases between. There are 16 residues in the CDR3. In DNA form, the CDR3 reads TGTGCCAGCAGCTTGGCCAAAGGGTACGAAGGAACTGAAGCTTTCTTT. It translates to CASSLAKGYEGTEAFF.

This clone was observed once. CDR3 nucleotide sequence: TGTGCCACCAGTGATCCTTTGCACCCGGGACTAGCGGGAATCTATGAGCAGTTCTTC. This encodes CATSDPLHPGLAGIYEQFF. This chain links TRBV24-1 with TRBJ2-1; 13 nucleotides match TRBD2. This CDR3 spans 19 amino acids. The trim removed 3 bases at V and 8 bases at J, leaving 15 bases unmatched. Germline CDR1 KGHDR, CDR2 SFDVKD.

The genes are TRBV19 and TRBJ2-1; D is ambiguous. This CDR3 has 19 amino acids. Germline V gene lookup returns CDR1 LNHDA and CDR2 SQIVND (reference sequence). Trimming took off 5 bases at V and 0 bases at J, with 23 bases between the two ends. For the CDR3, the DNA is TGTGCCAGTAGTCCCCGTGGGGTTATGCGGCTTAGCTCCTACAATGAGCAGTTCTTC. Translated, it gives CASSPRGVMRLSSYNEQFF.

The chain combines TRBV29-1 with TRBJ2-2, with TRBD1 matching 8 bases. J lost 7 bases, V lost 7 bases, and 8 bases had no gene match. Germline assignment: CDR1 SQVTM and CDR2 ANQGSEA. This CDR3 contains 13 residues. The CDR3 bases are TGCAGCGCTGGACAGGGCTCGGACGGGGAGCTGTTTTTT. Translation gives CSAGQGSDGELFF.

The chain links TRBV6-5 to TRBJ1-3; D is perhaps TRBD1 (5 bases). Germline assignment: CDR1 MNHEY and CDR2 SVGAGI. Trimming shortened V by 5 bases and J by 0 bases, and 11 bases separated the two germline ends. The CDR3 runs to 15 residues. CDR3 nucleotide sequence: TGTGCCAGCAGTCCGAGGGGAATCTCTGGAAACACCATATATTTT. This translates into CASSPRGISGNTIYF.

The J gene is TRBJ1-5, the V gene TRBV3-1 (or the pseudogene TRBV3-2); D not certain. V gave up 4 bases and J gave up 3 bases, with 10 bases separating them. The germline CDR1 and CDR2 sequences are LGHDT and YNNKEL (reference sequence). The CDR3 runs to 14 residues. The CDR3 bases are TGTGCCAGCAGCCCCCGCAGCTCCAATCAGCCCCAGCATTTT. Protein product: CASSPRSSNQPQHF.

The chain's CDR3 is CASSFSSGANVLTF. CDR3 DNA: TGTGCCAGCAGTTTTTCCTCTGGGGCCAACGTCCTGACTTTC. The V and J genes are TRBV6-2 or TRBV6-3 and TRBJ2-6; D is ambiguous. This CDR3 is built from 14 residues. Trimming shortened V by 4 bases and J by 0 bases, and 4 bases separated the two germline ends. Germline V gene lookup returns CDR1 MNHEY and CDR2 SVGEGT.

In DNA, the CDR3 is TGCGCCAGCAGGAGGACGGGGAACACTGAAGCTTTCTTT. Translating it yields CASRRTGNTEAFF. J is TRBJ1-1 and V is TRBV5-1; D uncertain. The CDR3 spans 13 residues. V was clipped by 5 bases and J by 1 base, with 9 bases between them. Germline CDR1 and CDR2: SGHRS and YFSETQ.

This rearrangement joins TRBV7-2 to TRBJ2-1; no clear D. The CDR3 loop spans 13 amino acids. V lost 5 bases and J lost 8, with 13 bases in between. CDR1 is SGHTA and CDR2 is FQGNSA in the germline V gene. The DNA for the CDR3 is TGTGCCAGCAGCCTCAATATGGGGTATGAGCAGTTCTTC. Translated, it gives CASSLNMGYEQFF.

This clone was counted once. The gene calls are TRBV3-1 (or the pseudogene TRBV3-2) and TRBJ1-3; a possible D gene is TRBD1 (5 bases). V lost 3 bases to trimming and J lost 0 bases, with 12 bases between them. This CDR3 comprises 16 residues. Germline CDR1 reads LGHDT; CDR2 reads YNNKEL (reference sequence). The CDR3 loop is CASSQAGPVSGNTIYF. CDR3 in DNA: TGTGCCAGCAGCCAGGCGGGGCCCGTCTCTGGAAACACCATATATTTT.

The rearrangement links TRBV6-5 to TRBJ2-7; TRBD1 is a possible D gene (5 bases). The V gene lost 2 bases and the J gene lost 6 bases, with 11 bases spanning the gap. Germline V lookup: CDR1 MNHEY, CDR2 SVGAGI. The CDR3 is 13 amino acids. The CDR3 DNA reads TGTGCCAGCAGTTACATAGACAGAAGCGAGCAGTACTTC. This codes for CASSYIDRSEQYF.

The CDR3 loop is CATSDLRDNEQFF. CDR3 DNA sequence: TGTGCCACCAGTGATTTACGGGACAATGAGCAGTTCTTC. The chain is built from TRBV24-1 and TRBJ2-1; D remains ambiguous. CDR1 is KGHDR and CDR2 is SFDVKD in the germline V gene. The CDR3 is made up of 13 amino acids. V was trimmed by 1 base and J by 5 bases, leaving 5 bases between them.

This rearrangement joins TRBV5-1 to TRBJ2-1; D is perhaps TRBD2 (7 bases). This CDR3 region has 15 residues. Trimming shortened V by 0 bases and J by 5 bases, and 12 bases separated the two germline ends. Looked up from germline, CDR1 is SGHRS and CDR2 is YFSETQ. The CDR3 DNA follows: TGCGCCAGCAGCTTGGTGGGGGGGCGGAACAATGAGCAGTTCTTC. Protein: CASSLVGGRNNEQFF.

The chain is built from TRBV4-2 and TRBJ1-2; unclear D gene. V was shortened by 3 bases and J by 2 bases, with 13 bases between the two germline ends. CDR3 length: 15 amino acids. Germline V lookup: CDR1 LGHNA, CDR2 YNFKEQ. The CDR3 is CASSQQYGRNYGYTF. The CDR3 DNA reads as TGTGCCAGCAGCCAGCAATACGGACGGAACTATGGCTACACCTTC.

The chain couples TRBV12-3 or TRBV12-4 to TRBJ1-2; weak D call: TRBD1 (5 bases). With 5 bases removed from V and 3 bases from J, the gap between germline ends came to 10 bases. The CDR3 runs to 13 residues. CDR3 sequence reads: CASSDMGDYGYTF. Here the CDR3 DNA reads TGTGCCAGCAGTGATATGGGGGACTATGGCTACACCTTC.

The V and J genes are TRBV3-1 (or the pseudogene TRBV3-2) and TRBJ2-2; TRBD1 matches 9 bases. The CDR3 covers 14 residues. Germline trimming cut 8 bases from V and 5 bases from J; bases unmatched to any gene: 6. Germline loops: CDR1 LGHDT, CDR2 YNNKEL (reference sequence). This CDR3 is CASAWGQGTGELFF. In DNA form, the CDR3 reads TGTGCCAGCGCTTGGGGACAGGGAACCGGGGAGCTGTTTTTT.

About this clone: At one of its ends the junction is not consistent with the germline gene, which may arise from a read error. CDR3 amino acids: CAISNEPVNTEAFF. The CDR3, as DNA: TGTGCCATCAGCAACGAACCAGTGAATACTGAAGCTTTCTTT. This chain connects TRBV10-3 to TRBJ1-1; D call uncertain. Per germline, CDR1 ENHRY and CDR2 SYGVKD. The CDR3 consists of 14 residues.

V gene TRBV3-1 (or the pseudogene TRBV3-2) combines with J gene TRBJ1-3; D may be TRBD1 (6 bases). The CDR3 runs 16 residues. V was cut by 2 bases and J by 0 bases, with 11 bases left in between. In germline, CDR1 is LGHDT, CDR2 YNNKEL (reference sequence). CDR3 DNA: TGTGCCAGCAGCCAAACAGGGACCTTCTCTGGAAACACCATATATTTT. It codes for CASSQTGTFSGNTIYF.

The J gene is TRBJ1-6, the V gene TRBV19; TRBD1 matches at 7 bases. This CDR3 spans 13 amino acids. Germline V gives CDR1 LNHDA, CDR2 SQIVND (reference sequence). Trimming took 10 bases from V and 10 from J; bases not matched to a gene: 10. The CDR3 loop reads CATQTGRGSPLHF. The CDR3 coding sequence is TGTGCCACCCAGACAGGGAGAGGGTCACCCCTCCACTTT.